Following are 18 T cell receptor beta chains from one sample sequenced in a study of cytomegalovirus exposure and HLA in healthy donors. The PCR had 60 Vbeta and 13 Jbeta primers. Generated by immunoSEQ multiplex PCR, the TCRdb table keeps only in-frame clones and is missing some. The sample shows about 190,000 clones, approximately 82% of them seen only once. The sample consisted of PBMCs. These receptors were obtained from a man in his forties in good health and CMV-seropositive.

The chain recombines TRBV6-4 with TRBJ2-3, with 8 nucleotides matching TRBD1. Germline CDR1 is MRHNA and CDR2 is SNTAGT. This CDR3 is built from 13 residues. With V trimmed by 5 bases and J by 4 bases, 2 bases remained unmatched. DNA of the CDR3: TGTGCCAGCAGTAAACAGGGGGCAGATACGCAGTATTTT. It yields the protein CASSKQGADTQYF.

The CDR3 protein is CASSLNGVDEKLFF. The CDR3 region has the DNA TGTGCCAGCAGCTTAAACGGGGTAGACGAAAAACTGTTTTTT. The chain links TRBV7-9 to TRBJ1-4; D unresolved. Germline lookup yields CDR1 SEHNR and CDR2 FQNEAQ (reference sequence). Trimming removed 2 bases from V and 8 bases from J, with 12 bases in between. CDR3 length: 14 amino acids.

The J gene is TRBJ1-1, the V gene TRBV7-2; possibly TRBD1 for D (6 bases). Per the germline V gene, CDR1 is SGHTA and CDR2 is FQGNSA. Trimming left V 8 bases short and J 2 bases short, with 9 bases between. The CDR3 runs 12 residues. Here the CDR3 reads CASGQLNTEAFF. CDR3 bases: TGTGCCAGCGGACAGCTTAACACTGAAGCTTTCTTT. Filled out from reference TRBV7-2 and TRBJ1-1, the complete variable domain reads GAGVSQSPSNKVTEKGKDVELRCDPISGHTALYWYRQSLGQGLEFLIYFQGNSAPDKSGLPSDRFSAERTGGSVSTLTIQRTQQEDSAVYLCASGQLNTEAFFGQGTRLTVV.

The V gene is TRBV6-4, the J gene TRBJ2-2, with D tentatively TRBD1 (6 bases). V was cut by 3 bases and J by 7 bases, with 12 bases left in between. Germline V gene data show CDR1 as MRHNA and CDR2 as SNTAGT. This CDR3 has 14 amino acids. The CDR3 protein is CASSENRAGGELFF. Written as DNA, the CDR3 is TGTGCCAGCAGTGAGAACAGGGCCGGCGGGGAGCTGTTTTTT.

The chain links TRBV5-4 to TRBJ2-7; 7 nucleotides match TRBD2. V dropped 0 bases and J dropped 1; count of bases not matched to a gene: 7. The CDR3 spans 16 residues. Germline V gene lookup returns CDR1 SGHNT and CDR2 YYREEE (reference sequence). The CDR3 loop reads CASSLDGTTNSYEQYF. CDR3 DNA: TGTGCCAGCAGCTTGGACGGGACTACGAATTCCTACGAGCAGTACTTC.

This chain links TRBV6-1 with TRBJ2-2; 13 bases are a match to TRBD2. The germline V gene has CDR1 MNHNS and CDR2 SASEGT. This CDR3 is 16 amino acids long. Unmatched junction bases numbered 2, after V lost 2 bases and J lost 5 bases. CDR3 sequence: CASSEMGLAGTGELFF. The CDR3 nucleotides read TGTGCCAGCAGTGAAATGGGACTAGCGGGAACCGGGGAGCTGTTTTTT.

The chain joins TRBV6-5 to TRBJ2-7; 8 bases are shared with TRBD1. Germline V gene sequence: CDR1 MNHEY, CDR2 SVGAGI. V shed 4 bases and J 2 bases; nucleotides not matched to a gene: 10. The CDR3 has 16 residues. The CDR3 reads CASSSFDRGDTYEQYF. The CDR3 DNA is TGTGCCAGCAGTTCCTTCGACAGGGGAGACACCTACGAGCAGTACTTC.

This clone was detected only once. CDR3 amino acids: CASSLLSGSHNEQFF. CDR3 DNA sequence: TGTGCCAGCAGCTTACTCAGCGGGAGTCACAATGAGCAGTTCTTC. V gene TRBV7-8 combines with J gene TRBJ2-1, with 8 nucleotides matching TRBD2. This CDR3 spans 15 amino acids. Germline V CDR1 and CDR2: SGHVS, FQNEAQ. V gave up 2 bases and J gave up 5 bases; unmatched junction bases: 5.

The chain couples TRBV29-1 to TRBJ2-1; 9 bases fit TRBD1. The V segment lost 7 bases and the J segment 3 bases; nucleotides outside the gene matches: 7. This CDR3 region has 14 residues. CDR1 is SQVTM, CDR2 ANQGSEA, per germline. The chain's CDR3 is CSGNRDRDYNEQFF. Written as DNA, the CDR3 is TGCAGCGGAAACCGGGACAGGGACTACAATGAGCAGTTCTTC.

This chain joins TRBV27 and TRBJ2-7, with D maybe TRBD2 (6 bases). Germline CDR1 is MNHEY and CDR2 is SMNVEV (reference sequence). Trimming cost V 5 bases and J 2 bases, with 19 bases left between them. The CDR3 is 16 amino acids. The CDR3: CASSPSVGGITYEQYF. In DNA form, the CDR3 reads TGTGCCAGCAGTCCCTCAGTTGGCGGGATAACCTACGAGCAGTACTTC.

The V gene is TRBV7-9, the J gene TRBJ2-5; D is perhaps TRBD2 (6 bases). The CDR3 totals 14 residues. V gave up 1 base and J gave up 5 bases, with 11 bases separating them. Germline V gene data show CDR1 as SEHNR and CDR2 as FQNEAQ (reference sequence). The CDR3 loop is CASSLGTMGETQYF. The CDR3 bases are TGTGCCAGCAGCTTAGGGACTATGGGGGAGACCCAGTACTTC.

This clone was seen a few times. The genes are TRBV10-3 and TRBJ2-1, with TRBD2 matching 16 bases. Germline V gene data show CDR1 as ENHRY and CDR2 as SYGVKD. The CDR3 totals 18 residues. V gave up 4 bases and J gave up 7 bases; unmatched junction bases: 10. DNA of the CDR3: TGTGCCATCAGTGGCGGGACTAGCGGGAGGGCCGGCGGTAATGAGCAGTTCTTC. Translating it yields CAISGGTSGRAGGNEQFF.

This clone was seen a few times. V usage is TRBV11-2 and J usage is TRBJ2-1, with TRBD2 matching over 8 bases. Per germline, CDR1 SGHAT and CDR2 FQNNGV. Unmatched junction bases numbered 7, after V lost 11 bases and J lost 1 base. CDR3 length: 14 amino acids. This CDR3 reads CASQTGGSYNEQFF. Here the CDR3 DNA reads TGTGCCTCCCAGACGGGGGGGTCCTACAATGAGCAGTTCTTC. Variable domain in full (rest from reference TRBV11-2 and TRBJ2-1): EAGVAQSPRYKIIEKRQSVAFWCNPISGHATLYWYQQILGQGPKLLIQFQNNGVVDDSQLPKDRFSAERLKGVDSTLKIQPAKLEDSAVYLCASQTGGSYNEQFFGPGTRLTVL.

The J gene is TRBJ1-1, the V gene TRBV4-1; D gene ambiguous. The V and J ends lost 0 bases and 4 bases respectively, with 6 bases between them. From germline, CDR1 is MGHRA and CDR2 YSYEKL. The CDR3 is made up of 13 amino acids. CDR3 residues: CASSQDPGTEAFF. The CDR3 DNA follows: TGCGCCAGCAGCCAAGATCCAGGCACTGAAGCTTTCTTT.

The chain carries TRBV30 and TRBJ2-7; 9 nucleotides align to TRBD1. Germline assignment: CDR1 GTSNPN and CDR2 SVGIG (reference sequence). V trimming: 1 base; J trimming: 6 bases; junction bases outside the gene matches: 7. The CDR3 has 14 amino acids. The CDR3 is CAWSGGQGRPEQYF. In DNA form, the CDR3 reads TGTGCCTGGAGTGGAGGACAGGGGAGGCCCGAGCAGTACTTC.

The chain carries TRBV27 and TRBJ2-1, with 9 bases that match TRBD2. The CDR3 has 15 residues. The V gene's germline CDR1 is MNHEY and CDR2 SMNVEV (reference sequence). V lost 6 bases, J lost 0 bases, and 3 bases stayed unmatched. The CDR3 bases are TGTGCCAGCAGCCGACTAGCGGACTCCTACAATGAGCAGTTCTTC. It yields the protein CASSRLADSYNEQFF.

The CDR3 spells CASSNPTSGRPSSYNEQFF. The CDR3 region has the DNA TGTGCCAGCAGCAACCCCACTAGCGGGAGGCCAAGCTCCTACAATGAGCAGTTCTTC. The chain has TRBV21-1 and TRBJ2-1; the table gives TRBD2 as D, unverified against the DNA. TRBV21-1 is a listed pseudogene. There are 19 residues in the CDR3.

About this clone: Sequence at one end of the junction differs from germline and may be a read error. The chain links TRBV11-2 to TRBJ2-4, with TRBD1 identical over 7 bases. This CDR3 region has 17 residues. From germline, CDR1 is SGHAT and CDR2 FQNNGV. CDR3 sequence: CASSYTDREPAKNSQYF. Here the CDR3 DNA reads TGTGCCAGCAGTTATACCGACAGGGAACCTGCCAAAAACAGTCAGTACTTC.